This T cell receptor (beta chain) was recovered during a study of blood T cell repertoires in COVID-19. Study-level information: Spain, Italy and the United States supplied samples that represented acute and convalescent COVID-19. From T cells, B-cell-depleted T cells, or PBMCs came the material, which was cDNA or gDNA.

The germline gives CDR1 LNHDA, CDR2 SQIVND (reference sequence). The ends lost 5 bases at V and 11 bases at J; junction bases unmatched: 9. The CDR3 sequence is 14 residues long. Original processing notes: Estimated nucleated cell counts came from reference gene primer amplification. Only in-frame clones appear in the TCRdb table, and some are missing; sequencing was by immunoSEQ multiplex PCR. Clonal size and the V and J genes are those of that table, whereas D and trimming came from the DNA. The table has under 300,000 clones, approximately 82% seen once; the top ten hold approximately 5%. The rearrangement uses TRBV19 and TRBJ1-6; 7 bases are shared with TRBD1. Sequenced input: peripheral blood. The clonotype comes from a woman aged 80 or over with active or convalescent COVID-19. CDR3 bases: TGTGCCAGTAGTGCGGGACAGACCTTAACACCCCTCCACTTT. Translated, it gives CASSAGQTLTPLHF.